The 12 T cell receptor beta chains below all came from one sample that was sequenced in a study of CD8 T cells in Susac syndrome. Reverse transcription of about 0.45 to 1 ug RNA was performed with random hexamers. TCRdb called the immunoSEQ multiplex PCR reads again in MiXCR, with one record for every CDR3 protein. The data hold some 140,000 distinct CDR3 sequences, with 95% observed a single time. The sample taken for sequencing was CD8+ T cells from PBMCs. The receptors here all came from a human donor with Susac syndrome.

This chain connects TRBV29-1 to TRBJ2-5; no clear D gene. The CDR3 covers 10 residues. The V end lost 7 bases, the J end lost 5 bases, and 8 bases lay between the germline ends. Germline-derived CDR1 and CDR2 are SQVTM and ANQGSEA. CDR3 sequence reads: CSGVRETQYF. CDR3 sequence (DNA): TGCAGCGGAGTTCGGGAGACCCAGTACTTC.

The V call is TRBV27, the J call TRBJ2-5; 9 bases match TRBD2. Germline V gene lookup returns CDR1 MNHEY and CDR2 SMNVEV (reference sequence). There are 19 residues in the CDR3. Trimming removed 3 bases from V and 4 bases from J; junction bases left unmatched: 18. The CDR3 region has the DNA TGTGCCAGCAGTTTGGGCTCCTCTGGGGCACTAGCGGGCTTAGAGACCCAGTACTTC. This encodes CASSLGSSGALAGLETQYF.

This clonotype showed up just once. The CDR3 sequence: CASSLGGGIGYNEQFF. The CDR3, as DNA: TGTGCCAGCAGTTTAGGCGGCGGGATAGGCTACAATGAGCAGTTCTTC. This chain uses TRBV27 with TRBJ2-1, with a tentative D call TRBD2 (6 bases). Germline V gene sequence: CDR1 MNHEY, CDR2 SMNVEV (reference sequence). V was cut by 2 bases and J by 3 bases, with 14 bases left in between. The CDR3 sequence is 16 residues long.

V and J are TRBV4-1 and TRBJ1-1; unclear D gene. Germline loops: CDR1 MGHRA, CDR2 YSYEKL. The V gene lost 4 bases and the J gene lost 7 bases, with 10 bases spanning the gap. CDR3 length: 12 residues. Here the CDR3 DNA reads TGCGCCAGCAGCCCAAACTTGAGTGAAGCTTTCTTT. Its translation: CASSPNLSEAFF.

The chain is built from TRBV9 and TRBJ1-5; D ambiguous. CDR1 and CDR2 (germline): SGDLS, YYNGEE. Trimming cost V 0 bases and J 2 bases, with 6 bases left between them. The CDR3 has 14 amino acids. The CDR3 sequence is CASSVGAGNQPQHF. DNA for the CDR3: TGTGCCAGCAGCGTAGGCGCAGGCAATCAGCCCCAGCATTTT.

This rearrangement joins TRBV10-2 to TRBJ2-7; 8 bases match TRBD1. V gave up 6 bases and J gave up 2 bases; unmatched junction bases: 9. This CDR3 spans 15 amino acids. Germline CDR1 reads WSHSY; CDR2 reads SAAADI. The CDR3 nucleotides are TGCGCCAGCAGCCAGGGGGCAGGGGAGGCCTACGAGCAGTACTTC. It is translated as CASSQGAGEAYEQYF.

V gene TRBV11-2 combines with J gene TRBJ2-7; D is possibly TRBD1 (6 bases). V was trimmed by 10 bases and J by 3 bases, leaving 16 bases between them. CDR1 is SGHAT, CDR2 FQNNGV, per germline. This CDR3 has 13 residues. The CDR3 bases are TGTGCCACCTCCCAGACAGGACACTACGAGCAGTACTTC. Translated, it gives CATSQTGHYEQYF. The full variable domain, its missing parts supplied by reference TRBV11-2 and TRBJ2-7, is EAGVAQSPRYKIIEKRQSVAFWCNPISGHATLYWYQQILGQGPKLLIQFQNNGVVDDSQLPKDRFSAERLKGVDSTLKIQPAKLEDSAVYLCATSQTGHYEQYFGPGTRLTVT.

V gene TRBV9 combines with J gene TRBJ2-1; 7 positions match TRBD1. The V and J ends lost 0 bases and 12 bases, in that order; junction bases with no gene match: 3. Germline V gene data show CDR1 as SGDLS and CDR2 as YYNGEE. The CDR3 sequence is 12 residues long. The CDR3 sequence is CASSVDPGGQFF. DNA for the CDR3: TGTGCCAGCAGCGTAGATCCAGGGGGGCAGTTCTTC.

J is TRBJ2-2 and V is TRBV5-1; 11 bases are shared with TRBD2. With V trimmed by 5 bases and J by 3 bases, 3 bases remained unmatched. Looked up from germline, CDR1 is SGHRS and CDR2 is YFSETQ. This CDR3 spans 15 amino acids. DNA of the CDR3: TGCGCCAGCAGACTAGCGGGAGAGGACACCGGGGAGCTGTTTTTT. This encodes CASRLAGEDTGELFF.

The J gene is TRBJ1-5, the V gene TRBV28; 9 nucleotides align to TRBD1. Germline V CDR1 and CDR2: MDHEN, SYDVKM. This CDR3 has 14 residues. J lost 6 bases, V lost 4 bases, and 4 bases had no gene match. CDR3 protein: CASSYTGGGQPQHF. DNA for the CDR3: TGTGCCAGCAGTTATACAGGGGGCGGTCAGCCCCAGCATTTT. Together with reference TRBV28 and TRBJ1-5, the CDR3 gives the full variable domain: DVKVTQSSRYLVKRTGEKVFLECVQDMDHENMFWYRQDPGLGLRLIYFSYDVKMKEKGDIPEGYSVSREKKERFSLILESASTNQTSMYLCASSYTGGGQPQHFGDGTRLSIL.

The genes are TRBV4-2 and TRBJ2-5; D not resolved. This CDR3 region has 17 residues. Per germline, CDR1 LGHNA and CDR2 YNFKEQ. With 3 bases removed from V and 2 bases from J, the gap between germline ends came to 19 bases. CDR3 sequence: CASSQEASQGLQETQYF. CDR3 DNA: TGTGCCAGCAGCCAGGAAGCCTCACAAGGTCTTCAAGAGACCCAGTACTTC.

V is TRBV9 and J is TRBJ1-2; D remains ambiguous. The CDR3 totals 12 residues. Trimming shortened V by 0 bases and J by 6 bases, and 6 bases separated the two germline ends. Germline CDR1 and CDR2: SGDLS and YYNGEE. The CDR3 loop reads CASSVVGDGYTF. The CDR3 coding sequence is TGTGCCAGCAGCGTAGTCGGGGATGGCTACACCTTC.